The clone carrying this TCR beta chain was observed at least ten times. The iRepertoire nested amplicon-rescue multiplex PCR amplified TCR alpha and beta CDR3s from RNA. Input was about 95-400 ng of tissue mRNA or PBMC total RNA. TCRdb passed the multiplex PCR reads through MiXCR, listing each CDR3 protein once. The table lists around 390,000 distinct CDR3 sequences, roughly 41% of them singletons. The germline CDR1 and CDR2 sequences are DFQATT and SNEGSKA (reference sequence). V dropped 0 bases and J dropped 2 bases, with 17 bases sitting between them. The CDR3 runs to 16 residues. This specimen belongs to a study of glioma-infiltrating T cells.

Sequencing was done on a sample of glioma tissue, nonneoplastic brain tissue, or PBMCs (not recorded which). V and J are TRBV20-1 and TRBJ2-7, with D possibly TRBD1 on 6 matching bases. The receptor's source is a human donor with low-grade glioma or glioblastoma, undergoing nonglioma brain surgery, or in good health (not recorded which). The CDR3 protein is CSARDWRHRATYEQYF. The DNA for the CDR3 is TGCAGTGCTAGAGATTGGAGGCACAGGGCGACCTACGAGCAGTACTTC.